Each of the 14 T cell receptor beta chains below was sequenced from the same sample in a study of CD8 T cells in Susac syndrome. Random-hexamer reverse transcription was applied to about 0.45 to 1 ug RNA. Each CDR3 protein gets one entry after TCRdb re-called the immunoSEQ multiplex PCR reads with MiXCR. The sample contains more than 130,000 distinct CDR3 sequences, 90% to 95% of which appear only once. The sequenced sample consisted of CD8+ T cells from PBMCs. The source of these receptors is a human donor in good health.

The chain carries TRBV9 and TRBJ2-3, with TRBD2 matching over 7 bases. The CDR3 is 13 amino acids. In germline, CDR1 is SGDLS, CDR2 YYNGEE. The junction had 1 base not matched to a gene; V was cut back by 4 bases and J by 2 bases. The CDR3 DNA reads TGTGCCAGCAGCCTAGCGGACACAGATACGCAGTATTTT. Encoded protein: CASSLADTDTQYF.

The rearrangement joins TRBV15 to TRBJ2-2; tentative D call: TRBD1 (6 bases). The CDR3 covers 14 residues. V shed 3 bases and J shed 6 bases, with 11 bases lying between them. Germline CDR1 is LNHNV and CDR2 is YYDKDF (reference sequence). The DNA for the CDR3 is TGTGCCACCAGCAGCTACGAGGGGGCCGGGGAGCTGTTTTTT. Encoded protein: CATSSYEGAGELFF.

This clonotype appeared a single time. The CDR3 region has the DNA TGTGCCAGCACCCAGAAGCGGGGCTCCTACAATGAGCAGTTCTTC. Translated, it gives CASTQKRGSYNEQFF. This sequence joins TRBV27 and TRBJ2-1, with 7 bases identical to TRBD2. Looked up from germline, CDR1 is MNHEY and CDR2 is SMNVEV (reference sequence). V gave up 7 bases and J gave up 0 bases; unmatched junction bases: 6. The CDR3 is 15 residues long.

Here the CDR3 reads CASSRLSRAPQCSQPQHF. In DNA, the CDR3 is TGCGCCAGCAGCCGTCTCTCACGGGCCCCGCAGTGTAGTCAGCCCCAGCATTTT. The J gene is TRBJ1-5, the V gene TRBV4-3; no definite D call. The V end was cut by 4 bases, the J end by 6 bases, with 25 bases between. The CDR3 covers 18 residues. Germline-derived CDR1 and CDR2 are LGHNA and YSLEER.

The chain employs TRBV28 and TRBJ1-2, with no clear D. Per the germline V gene, CDR1 is MDHEN and CDR2 is SYDVKM. V was cut by 8 bases and J by 2 bases, with 9 bases left in between. CDR3 length: 12 residues. CDR3 protein: CASGLGNYGYTF. DNA for the CDR3: TGTGCCAGCGGGCTTGGCAACTATGGCTACACCTTC.

The gene calls are TRBV19 and TRBJ1-5; D unclear. The germline gives CDR1 LNHDA, CDR2 SQIVND (reference sequence). The V end lost 5 bases, the J end lost 3 bases, and 14 bases lay between the germline ends. CDR3 length: 15 amino acids. The CDR3 DNA reads as TGTGCCAGTAGTTTTACCTCCGGGGACAATCAGCCCCAGCATTTT. Translated, it gives CASSFTSGDNQPQHF.

V gene TRBV7-9 combines with J gene TRBJ1-1; TRBD1 aligns across 7 bases. Trimming removed 5 bases from V and 7 bases from J; junction bases left unmatched: 10. Germline CDR1 SEHNR, CDR2 FQNEAQ (reference sequence). The CDR3 sequence is 14 residues long. The CDR3, as DNA: TGTGCCAGCAGCCCCGACAGGGTATTTCATGAAGCTTTCTTT. Its translation: CASSPDRVFHEAFF.

The chain links TRBV7-2 to TRBJ2-1, with TRBD2 matching 9 bases. The germline gives CDR1 SGHTA, CDR2 FQGNSA. The CDR3 has 15 amino acids. With 1 base clipped from V and 5 bases from J, the junction kept 3 bases outside the gene matches. The CDR3 region has the DNA TGTGCCAGCAGCTTAGTAGCGGGAGTCGACAATGAGCAGTTCTTC. Protein product: CASSLVAGVDNEQFF.

The chain has TRBV30 and TRBJ2-3; D gene uncertain. V was clipped by 4 bases and J by 5 bases, with 13 bases between them. The CDR3 has 13 amino acids. The germline CDR1 and CDR2 sequences are GTSNPN and SVGIG (reference sequence). CDR3 amino acids: CAWTLGPQDTQYF. The CDR3 region has the DNA TGTGCCTGGACTTTGGGCCCCCAAGATACGCAGTATTTT.

The CDR3 sequence: CASYGTSFEQFF. In nucleotides, the CDR3 is TGCGCCAGCTACGGGACTAGCTTCGAGCAGTTCTTC. The chain joins TRBV5-1 to TRBJ2-1; 9 nucleotides match TRBD2. V lost 7 bases to trimming and J lost 10 bases; unmatched junction nucleotides: 6. The CDR3 consists of 12 residues. Germline-derived CDR1 and CDR2 are SGHRS and YFSETQ.

CDR3 residues: CSAEGGTSYEQYF. In nucleotides, the CDR3 is TGCAGTGCCGAGGGGGGGACCTCCTACGAGCAGTACTTC. The chain joins TRBV20-1 to TRBJ2-7; a weak D match, TRBD2 (7 bases). Per germline, CDR1 DFQATT and CDR2 SNEGSKA (reference sequence). The CDR3 contains 13 residues. Trimming pared 6 bases from V and 0 bases from J, leaving 12 bases between.

This chain connects TRBV4-1 to TRBJ2-2, with no clear D. The V gene's germline CDR1 is MGHRA and CDR2 YSYEKL. The CDR3 runs to 15 residues. V dropped 5 bases and J dropped 6 bases, with 16 bases sitting between them. CDR3 in amino acids: CASSVLSHDSGELFF. The CDR3 coding sequence is TGCGCCAGCAGCGTCCTTTCCCACGACTCCGGGGAGCTGTTTTTT.

The chain is built from TRBV20-1 and TRBJ2-3; D might be TRBD1 or TRBD2, each matching 6 bases. Looked up from germline, CDR1 is DFQATT and CDR2 is SNEGSKA (reference sequence). The V end was cut by 0 bases, the J end by 0 bases, with 19 bases between. The CDR3 totals 18 residues. The CDR3: CSARDSIGRGTSTDTQYF. As DNA, the CDR3 is TGCAGTGCTAGAGATTCGATCGGCCGGGGGACAAGCACAGATACGCAGTATTTT.

J is TRBJ2-7 and V is TRBV11-2; D is possibly TRBD2 (5 bases). The CDR3 sequence is 15 residues long. Trimming removed 1 base at V and 0 bases at J, with 10 bases between. Germline V gene sequence: CDR1 SGHAT, CDR2 FQNNGV. CDR3 sequence reads: CASSLVGAVSYEQYF. Written as DNA, the CDR3 is TGTGCCAGCAGCTTAGTAGGAGCGGTCTCCTACGAGCAGTACTTC.